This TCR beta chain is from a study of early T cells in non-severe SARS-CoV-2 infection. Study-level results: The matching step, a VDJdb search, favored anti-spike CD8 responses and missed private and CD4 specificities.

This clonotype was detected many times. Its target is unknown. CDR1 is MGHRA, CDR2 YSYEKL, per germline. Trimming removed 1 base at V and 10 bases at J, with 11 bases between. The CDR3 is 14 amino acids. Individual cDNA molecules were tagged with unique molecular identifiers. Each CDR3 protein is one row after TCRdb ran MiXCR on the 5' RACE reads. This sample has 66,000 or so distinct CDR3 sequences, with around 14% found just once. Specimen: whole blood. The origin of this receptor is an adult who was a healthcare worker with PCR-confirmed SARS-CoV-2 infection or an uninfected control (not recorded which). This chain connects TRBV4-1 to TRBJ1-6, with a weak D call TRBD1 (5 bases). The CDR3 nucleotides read TGCGCCAGCAGCCAAGTGATCGGGGACTCACCCCTCCACTTT. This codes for CASSQVIGDSPLHF.